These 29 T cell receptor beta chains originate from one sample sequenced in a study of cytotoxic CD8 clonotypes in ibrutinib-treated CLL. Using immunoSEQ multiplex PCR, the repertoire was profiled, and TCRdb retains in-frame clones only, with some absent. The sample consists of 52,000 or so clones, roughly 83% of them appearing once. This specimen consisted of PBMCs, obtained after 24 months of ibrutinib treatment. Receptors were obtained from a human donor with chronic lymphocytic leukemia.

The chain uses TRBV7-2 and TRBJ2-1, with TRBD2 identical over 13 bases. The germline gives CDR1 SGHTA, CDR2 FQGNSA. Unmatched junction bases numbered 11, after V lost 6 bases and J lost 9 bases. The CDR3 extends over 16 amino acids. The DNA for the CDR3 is TGTGCCAGCAGACCGGGCGGTACTAGCGGGAGGGGTGAGCAGTTCTTC. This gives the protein CASRPGGTSGRGEQFF.

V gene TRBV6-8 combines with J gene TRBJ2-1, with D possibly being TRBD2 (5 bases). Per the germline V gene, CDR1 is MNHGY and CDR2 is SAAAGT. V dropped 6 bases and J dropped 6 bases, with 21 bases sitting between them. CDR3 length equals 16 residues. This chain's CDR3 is CASSSRNTQRCNEQFF. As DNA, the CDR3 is TGTGCCAGCAGCTCCCGAAATACACAGCGGTGCAATGAGCAGTTCTTC.

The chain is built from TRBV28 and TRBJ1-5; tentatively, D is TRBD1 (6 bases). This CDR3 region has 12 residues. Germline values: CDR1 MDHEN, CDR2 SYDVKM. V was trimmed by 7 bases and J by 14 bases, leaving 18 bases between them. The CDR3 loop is CASKAQDSQEHF. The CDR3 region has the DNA TGTGCCAGCAAGGCCCAGGACAGCCAGGAGCATTTT.

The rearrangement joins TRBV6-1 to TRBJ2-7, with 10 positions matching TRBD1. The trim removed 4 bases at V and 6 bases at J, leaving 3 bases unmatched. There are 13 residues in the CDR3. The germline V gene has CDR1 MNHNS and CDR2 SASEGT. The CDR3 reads CASSGRTGGEQYF. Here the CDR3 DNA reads TGTGCCAGCAGTGGCCGGACAGGGGGCGAGCAGTACTTC.

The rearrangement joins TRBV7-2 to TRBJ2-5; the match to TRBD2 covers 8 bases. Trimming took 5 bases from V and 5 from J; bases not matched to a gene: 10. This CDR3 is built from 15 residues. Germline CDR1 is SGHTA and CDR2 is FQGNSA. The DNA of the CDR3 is TGTGCCAGCAGCCTAGGGGGGGCTAGCGGGGAGACCCAGTACTTC. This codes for CASSLGGASGETQYF.

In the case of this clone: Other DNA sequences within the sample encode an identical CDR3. The CDR3 loop is CASSFGTSGKGTQYF. The CDR3 DNA reads TGTGCCAGCAGTTTTGGGACTAGCGGAAAGGGGACCCAGTACTTC. The chain joins TRBV6-5 to TRBJ2-5, with 11 bases matching TRBD2. CDR3 length equals 15 residues. The V gene's germline CDR1 is MNHEY and CDR2 SVGAGI. The ends lost 4 bases at V and 7 bases at J; junction bases unmatched: 8.

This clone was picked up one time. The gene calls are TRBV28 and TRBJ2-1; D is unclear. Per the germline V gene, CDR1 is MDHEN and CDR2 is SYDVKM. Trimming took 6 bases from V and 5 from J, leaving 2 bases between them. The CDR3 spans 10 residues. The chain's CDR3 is CASRHNEQFF. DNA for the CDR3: TGTGCCAGCAGGCACAATGAGCAGTTCTTC.

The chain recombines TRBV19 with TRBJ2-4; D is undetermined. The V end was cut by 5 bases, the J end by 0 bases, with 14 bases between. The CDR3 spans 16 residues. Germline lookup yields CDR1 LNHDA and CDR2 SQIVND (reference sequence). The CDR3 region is CASSSHGSLAKNIQYF. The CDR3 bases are TGTGCCAGTAGTTCACATGGCTCCCTAGCCAAAAACATTCAGTACTTC. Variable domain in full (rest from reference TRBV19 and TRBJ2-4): DGGITQSPKYLFRKEGQNVTLSCEQNLNHDAMYWYRQDPGQGLRLIYYSQIVNDFQKGDIAEGYSVSREKKESFPLTVTSAQKNPTAFYLCASSSHGSLAKNIQYFGAGTRLSVL.

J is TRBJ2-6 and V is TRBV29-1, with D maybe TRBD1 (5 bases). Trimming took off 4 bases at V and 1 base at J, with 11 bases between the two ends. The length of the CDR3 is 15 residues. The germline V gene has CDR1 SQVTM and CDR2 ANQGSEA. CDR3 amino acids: CSVVRAGSGANVLTF. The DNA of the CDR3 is TGCAGCGTTGTTCGGGCAGGGTCTGGGGCCAACGTCCTGACTTTC.

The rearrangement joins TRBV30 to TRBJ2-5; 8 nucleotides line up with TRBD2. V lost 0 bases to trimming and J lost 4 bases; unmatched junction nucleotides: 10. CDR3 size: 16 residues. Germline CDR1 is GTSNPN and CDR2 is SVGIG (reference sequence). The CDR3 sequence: CAWSVKSGLAGETQYF. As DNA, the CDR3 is TGTGCCTGGAGTGTAAAAAGCGGCCTAGCGGGAGAGACCCAGTACTTC.

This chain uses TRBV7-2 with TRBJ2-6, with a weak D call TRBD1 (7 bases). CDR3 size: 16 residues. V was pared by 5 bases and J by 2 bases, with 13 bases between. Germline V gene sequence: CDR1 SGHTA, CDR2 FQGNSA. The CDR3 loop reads CASSPGGGTGANVLTF. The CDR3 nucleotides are TGTGCCAGCAGCCCAGGAGGGGGCACTGGGGCCAACGTCCTGACTTTC.

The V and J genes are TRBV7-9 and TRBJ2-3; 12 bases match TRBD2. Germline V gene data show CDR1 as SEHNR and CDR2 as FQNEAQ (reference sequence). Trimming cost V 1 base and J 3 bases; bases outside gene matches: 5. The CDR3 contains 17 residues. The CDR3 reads CASSLGLAGEGTDTQYF. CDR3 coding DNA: TGTGCCAGCAGCTTAGGACTAGCGGGAGAAGGAACAGATACGCAGTATTTT.

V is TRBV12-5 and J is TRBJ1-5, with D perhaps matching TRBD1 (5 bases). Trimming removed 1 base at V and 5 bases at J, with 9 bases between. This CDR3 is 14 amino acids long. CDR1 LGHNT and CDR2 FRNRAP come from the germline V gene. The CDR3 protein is CASGLGRGDQPQHF. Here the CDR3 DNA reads TGTGCTAGTGGTTTGGGACGAGGGGATCAGCCCCAGCATTTT. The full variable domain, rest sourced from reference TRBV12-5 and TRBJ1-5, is DARVTQTPRHKVTEMGQEVTMRCQPILGHNTVFWYRQTMMQGLELLAYFRNRAPLDDSGMPKDRFSAEMPDATLATLKIQPSEPRDSAVYFCASGLGRGDQPQHFGDGTRLSIL.

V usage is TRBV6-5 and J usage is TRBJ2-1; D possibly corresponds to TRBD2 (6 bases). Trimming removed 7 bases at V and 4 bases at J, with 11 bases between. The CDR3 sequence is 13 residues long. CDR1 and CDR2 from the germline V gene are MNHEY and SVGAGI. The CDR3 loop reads CASNLDYYNEQFF. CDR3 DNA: TGTGCCAGCAACCTGGACTATTACAATGAGCAGTTCTTC.

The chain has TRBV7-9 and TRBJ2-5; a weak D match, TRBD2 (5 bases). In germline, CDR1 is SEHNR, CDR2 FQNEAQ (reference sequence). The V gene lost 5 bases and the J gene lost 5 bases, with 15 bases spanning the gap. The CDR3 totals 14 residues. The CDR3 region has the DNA TGTGCCAGCAGCCCCGCAGTAGCGTGGGAGACCCAGTACTTC. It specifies CASSPAVAWETQYF.

CDR3 in amino acids: CASSFGGIYNEQFF. Here the CDR3 DNA reads TGTGCCAGCAGTTTTGGAGGCATTTACAATGAGCAGTTCTTC. The chain carries TRBV27 and TRBJ2-1, with TRBD2 as a possible D gene (5 bases). The CDR3 totals 14 residues. The V gene lost 3 bases and the J gene lost 4 bases, with 10 bases spanning the gap. Germline CDR1 is MNHEY and CDR2 is SMNVEV (reference sequence).

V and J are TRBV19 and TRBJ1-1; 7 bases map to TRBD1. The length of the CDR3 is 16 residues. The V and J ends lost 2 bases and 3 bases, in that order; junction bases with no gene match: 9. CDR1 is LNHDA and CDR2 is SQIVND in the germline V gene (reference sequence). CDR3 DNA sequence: TGTGCCAGTAGTATACGGGACAGACCTATTGACACTGAAGCTTTCTTT. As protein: CASSIRDRPIDTEAFF.

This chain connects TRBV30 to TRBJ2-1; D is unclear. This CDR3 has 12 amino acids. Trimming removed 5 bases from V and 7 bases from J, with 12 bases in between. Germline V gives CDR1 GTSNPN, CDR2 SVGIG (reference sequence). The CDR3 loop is CAWGPRANEQFF. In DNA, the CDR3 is TGTGCCTGGGGGCCTAGGGCTAATGAGCAGTTCTTC.

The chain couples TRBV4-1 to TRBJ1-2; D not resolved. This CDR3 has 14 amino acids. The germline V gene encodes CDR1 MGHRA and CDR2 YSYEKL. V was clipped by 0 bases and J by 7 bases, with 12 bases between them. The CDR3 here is CASSQDLDGGGYTF. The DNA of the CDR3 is TGCGCCAGCAGCCAAGATCTTGATGGTGGTGGCTACACCTTC.

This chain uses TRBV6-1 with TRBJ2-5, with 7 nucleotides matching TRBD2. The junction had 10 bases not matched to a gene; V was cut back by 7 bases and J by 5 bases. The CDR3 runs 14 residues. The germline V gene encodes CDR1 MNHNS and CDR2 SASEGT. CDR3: CASNPAGTLETQYF. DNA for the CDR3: TGTGCCAGCAACCCAGCGGGGACGTTGGAGACCCAGTACTTC.

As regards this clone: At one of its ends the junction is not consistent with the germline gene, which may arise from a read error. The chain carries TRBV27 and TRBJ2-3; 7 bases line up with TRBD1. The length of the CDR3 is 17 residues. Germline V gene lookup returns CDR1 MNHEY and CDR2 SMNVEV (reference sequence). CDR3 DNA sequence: TGTGCCAGCAGTCCCTGGACAGGAGACAGGGACACAAATACGCAGTATTTT. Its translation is CASSPWTGDRDTNTQYF.

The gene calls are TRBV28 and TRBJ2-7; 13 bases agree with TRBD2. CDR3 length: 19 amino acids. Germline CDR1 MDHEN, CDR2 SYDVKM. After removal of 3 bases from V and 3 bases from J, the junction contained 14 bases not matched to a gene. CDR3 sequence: CASSFGLWTSGRTFYEQYF. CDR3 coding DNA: TGTGCCAGCAGTTTTGGGCTATGGACTAGCGGGAGAACTTTCTACGAGCAGTACTTC.

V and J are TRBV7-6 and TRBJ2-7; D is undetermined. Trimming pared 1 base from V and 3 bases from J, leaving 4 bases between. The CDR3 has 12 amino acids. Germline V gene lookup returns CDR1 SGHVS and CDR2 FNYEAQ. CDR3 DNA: TGTGCCAGCAGCTTAGGGGACTACGAGCAGTACTTC. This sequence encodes CASSLGDYEQYF.

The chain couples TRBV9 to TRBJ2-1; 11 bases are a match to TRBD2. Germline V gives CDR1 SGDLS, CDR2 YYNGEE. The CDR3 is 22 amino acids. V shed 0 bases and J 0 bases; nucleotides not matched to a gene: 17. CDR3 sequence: CASSVGVSGRGLLPSSYNEQFF. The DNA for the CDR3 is TGTGCCAGCAGCGTAGGGGTTAGCGGGAGGGGCCTACTTCCCAGCTCCTACAATGAGCAGTTCTTC.

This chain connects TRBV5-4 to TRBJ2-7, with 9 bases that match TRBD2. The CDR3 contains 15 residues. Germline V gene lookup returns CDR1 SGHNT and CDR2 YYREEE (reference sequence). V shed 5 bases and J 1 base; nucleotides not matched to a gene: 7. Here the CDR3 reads CASRLGAGGSYEQYF. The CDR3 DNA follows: TGTGCCAGCAGGCTGGGCGCGGGAGGGTCCTACGAGCAGTACTTC.

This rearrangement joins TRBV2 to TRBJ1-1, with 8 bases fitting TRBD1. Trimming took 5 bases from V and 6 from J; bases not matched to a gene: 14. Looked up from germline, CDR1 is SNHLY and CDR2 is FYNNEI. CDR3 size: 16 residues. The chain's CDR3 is CASSQGAHQLTAEAFF. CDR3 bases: TGTGCCAGCAGTCAGGGGGCTCACCAGCTTACGGCTGAAGCTTTCTTT. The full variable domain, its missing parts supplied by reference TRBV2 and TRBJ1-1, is EPEVTQTPSHQVTQMGQEVILRCVPISNHLYFYWYRQILGQKVEFLVSFYNNEISEKSEIFDDQFSVERPDGSNFTLKIRSTKLEDSAMYFCASSQGAHQLTAEAFFGQGTRLTVV.

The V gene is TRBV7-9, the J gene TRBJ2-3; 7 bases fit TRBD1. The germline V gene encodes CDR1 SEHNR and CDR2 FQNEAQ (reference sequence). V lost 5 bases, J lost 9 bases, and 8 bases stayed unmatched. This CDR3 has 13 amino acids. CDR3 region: CASSQQGGATQYF. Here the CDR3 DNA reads TGTGCCAGCAGCCAGCAAGGGGGCGCAACGCAGTATTTT.

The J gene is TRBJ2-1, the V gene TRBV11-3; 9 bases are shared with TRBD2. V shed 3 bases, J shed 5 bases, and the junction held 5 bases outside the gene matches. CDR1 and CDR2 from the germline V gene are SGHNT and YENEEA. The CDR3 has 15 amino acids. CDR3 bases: TGTGCCAGCAGCTTGGCGGGAGGGATAGACAATGAGCAGTTCTTC. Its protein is CASSLAGGIDNEQFF.

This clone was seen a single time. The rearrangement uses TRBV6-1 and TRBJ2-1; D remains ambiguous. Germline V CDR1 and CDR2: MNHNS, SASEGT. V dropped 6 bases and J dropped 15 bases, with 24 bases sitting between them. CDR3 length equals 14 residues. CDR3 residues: CASRPGLLGDHRFF. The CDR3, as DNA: TGTGCCAGCAGACCGGGTCTTTTGGGTGATCATCGGTTCTTC.